The 10 T cell receptor beta chains reported below all come from one sample, sequenced in a study of cytomegalovirus exposure and HLA in healthy donors (dated by TCRdb to about 2017). The library was prepared using the immunoSEQ multiplex PCR assay. The multiplex PCR relied on a mix of 60 forward primers for TCR Vbeta segments and 13 reverse primers for TCR Jbeta segments. TCRdb mirrors the immuneACCESS table, restricted to in-frame sequences. Some clones are absent from its copies; in checked studies, under half trace to an unresolved V gene, and the reason for the others is unknown. In all, the sample holds some 110,000 clones, and roughly 76% of those were seen once. The ten largest clones capture under 6.5% of the sample. Sequencing was carried out using PBMCs. These receptors were collected from a woman between 45 and 65 years old in good health and CMV-seropositive.

V gene TRBV4-2 combines with J gene TRBJ1-4; 8 bases are shared with TRBD1. Germline CDR1 reads LGHNA; CDR2 reads YNFKEQ. V lost 0 bases to trimming and J lost 5 bases; unmatched junction nucleotides: 11. This CDR3 comprises 18 residues. The CDR3 nucleotides read TGTGCCAGCAGCCAAGATTTTCCGGGGACAGGAAGGAATGAAAAACTGTTTTTT. Protein sequence: CASSQDFPGTGRNEKLFF.

The CDR3 DNA reads TGTGCCAGCAGCCACCCCGATCCAAGAGGCAGGGATGGCTACACCTTC. Translating gives CASSHPDPRGRDGYTF. The V call is TRBV7-9, the J call TRBJ1-2; maybe TRBD1 (5 bases). Trimming stripped 5 bases from V and 6 bases from J, with 22 bases between. The CDR3 has 16 amino acids. From germline, CDR1 is SEHNR and CDR2 FQNEAQ (reference sequence).

The gene calls are TRBV20-1 and TRBJ1-2; D gene ambiguous. CDR3 length: 10 amino acids. Trimming removed 3 bases from V and 4 bases from J, with 3 bases in between. Germline V gives CDR1 DFQATT, CDR2 SNEGSKA (reference sequence). CDR3 residues: CSASGYGYTF. The CDR3 DNA reads TGCAGTGCTAGCGGCTATGGCTACACCTTC.

The rearrangement joins TRBV29-1 to TRBJ1-4, with 8 bases that match TRBD1. The CDR3 totals 14 residues. Germline V gene sequence: CDR1 SQVTM, CDR2 ANQGSEA. The V and J ends lost 6 bases and 10 bases, in that order; junction bases with no gene match: 13. In nucleotides, the CDR3 is TGCAGCGTGAAACTCCCGGGACAGGTGGTAAAACTGTTTTTT. Translation gives CSVKLPGQVVKLFF. The variable domain in full, completed from reference TRBV29-1 and TRBJ1-4, reads SAVISQKPSRDICQRGTSLTIQCQVDSQVTMMFWYRQQPGQSLTLIATANQGSEATYESGFVIDKFPISRPNLTFSTLTVSNMSPEDSSIYLCSVKLPGQVVKLFFGSGTQLSVL.

V and J are TRBV7-2 and TRBJ1-3; the D gene is possibly TRBD1 (6 bases). With 1 base removed from V and 0 bases from J, the gap between germline ends came to 13 bases. The length of the CDR3 is 17 residues. In germline, CDR1 is SGHTA, CDR2 FQGNSA. For the CDR3, the DNA is TGTGCCAGCAGCTTAGATTCGCGGACAGACTCTGGAAACACCATATATTTT. Its protein product is CASSLDSRTDSGNTIYF.

CDR3 sequence: CASSSSLQGLYGYTF. CDR3 nucleotides: TGTGCCAGCAGTTCCTCGCTTCAGGGGCTCTATGGCTACACCTTC. The chain uses TRBV27 and TRBJ1-2; possibly TRBD1 for D (6 bases). Trimming removed 4 bases from V and 4 bases from J, with 16 bases in between. Germline CDR1 reads MNHEY; CDR2 reads SMNVEV (reference sequence). This CDR3 is built from 15 residues.

V gene TRBV9 combines with J gene TRBJ1-2; D possibly corresponds to TRBD1 (6 bases). Trimming cost V 3 bases and J 4 bases, with 19 bases left between them. From germline, CDR1 is SGDLS and CDR2 YYNGEE. The CDR3 runs 16 residues. CDR3 residues: CASSEPRGGRSYGYTF. CDR3 DNA: TGTGCCAGCAGCGAGCCGCGGGGGGGGCGCAGCTATGGCTACACCTTC. Based on the CDR3 plus reference TRBV9 and TRBJ1-2, the full variable domain is DSGVTQTPKHLITATGQRVTLRCSPRSGDLSVYWYQQSLDQGLQFLIQYYNGEERAKGNILERFSAQQFPDLHSELNLSSLELGDSALYFCASSEPRGGRSYGYTFGSGTRLTVV.

The chain recombines TRBV6-5 with TRBJ1-2; TRBD1 aligns across 8 bases. The trim removed 6 bases at V and 2 bases at J, leaving 8 bases unmatched. The CDR3 consists of 15 residues. CDR1 is MNHEY, CDR2 SVGAGI, per germline. As DNA, the CDR3 is TGTGCCAGCAGAAATATAGGGACAGGCAACTATGGCTACACCTTC. It is translated as CASRNIGTGNYGYTF.

This chain uses TRBV6-5 with TRBJ2-7, with D possibly being TRBD1 (6 bases). CDR3 length equals 16 residues. Deletions cut 4 bases from V and 0 bases from J, with 16 bases between. Germline V gene data show CDR1 as MNHEY and CDR2 as SVGAGI. CDR3 region: CASSSTGTPVSYEQYF. CDR3 DNA sequence: TGTGCCAGCAGTTCAACAGGGACGCCAGTCTCCTACGAGCAGTACTTC.

This chain uses TRBV2 with TRBJ1-4; 9 nucleotides agree with TRBD1. Trimming took 6 bases from V and 10 from J; bases not matched to a gene: 9. This CDR3 has 14 residues. Germline-derived CDR1 and CDR2 are SNHLY and FYNNEI. CDR3 sequence (DNA): TGTGCCAGCAGGTCGACGGACAGGGGAGGAAAACTGTTTTTT. It codes for CASRSTDRGGKLFF.